The 21 T cell receptor beta chains presented below share a single source sample, sequenced in a study of beta chain features in type 1 diabetes. Antigens of these TCRs are unknown. Findings and limits, study-wide: TCRB CDR3 length was moderately but significantly reduced in all four CD4+ subsets of Type 1 diabetes patients.

As every portion of the isolated RNA was reverse transcribed, the sequencing read expressed TCRB transcripts. The table came from immunoSEQ multiplex PCR; TCRdb's copy has only in-frame clones and leaves some out. The data hold about 170,000 clones, with about 8% observed a single time. The sample comprised central memory CD4+ T cells from blood. The receptors stem from a woman aged 40 to 50 with type 1 diabetes.

This clone was seen repeatedly, ten times or more. J is TRBJ2-5 and V is TRBV7-2, with TRBD2 matching 10 bases. The CDR3 runs to 19 residues. The germline V gene has CDR1 SGHTA and CDR2 FQGNSA. V dropped 1 base and J dropped 5; count of bases not matched to a gene: 16. The CDR3 is CASSLELGLAAAGDETQYF. CDR3 bases: TGTGCCAGCAGCTTAGAGTTAGGACTAGCGGCCGCCGGGGACGAGACCCAGTACTTC.

The chain joins TRBV6-5 to TRBJ1-5, with 7 bases identical to TRBD1. Germline CDR1 reads MNHEY; CDR2 reads SVGAGI. This CDR3 comprises 14 residues. V trimming: 2 bases; J trimming: 8 bases; junction bases outside the gene matches: 6. For the CDR3, the DNA is TGTGCCAGCAGTTACGACAGGGTCGGGAAGCCCCAGCATTTT. Protein: CASSYDRVGKPQHF.

This chain links TRBV9 with TRBJ1-6; TRBD1 might be the D (5 bases). The germline gives CDR1 SGDLS, CDR2 YYNGEE. CDR3 size: 16 residues. With 0 bases removed from V and 6 bases from J, the gap between germline ends came to 13 bases. CDR3 nucleotides: TGTGCCAGCAGCGTAGATAGGACACCTCTTAATTCACCCCTCCACTTT. Amino acids: CASSVDRTPLNSPLHF.

The sample holds a few counts of this clone. V and J are TRBV7-3 and TRBJ2-1, with D possibly matching TRBD2 (5 bases). The CDR3 has 15 residues. CDR1 and CDR2 from the germline V gene are SGHTA and FQGTGA. V lost 2 bases to trimming and J lost 5 bases, with 13 bases between them. CDR3 residues: CASSLRGVQNNEQFF. CDR3 sequence (DNA): TGTGCCAGCAGCTTACGGGGAGTCCAGAACAATGAGCAGTTCTTC.

In its sample, this clone was seen a few times. The CDR3 spells CASSPRLAGVSEQYF. The CDR3, as DNA: TGTGCCAGCAGCCCCCGACTAGCGGGGGTATCGGAGCAGTACTTC. This rearrangement joins TRBV7-2 to TRBJ2-7; 12 nucleotides line up with TRBD2. The CDR3 sequence is 15 residues long. V was clipped by 5 bases and J by 7 bases; unmatched bases: 9. Germline V lookup: CDR1 SGHTA, CDR2 FQGNSA.

The chain carries TRBV5-1 and TRBJ2-5, with 7 nucleotides matching TRBD1. Losses at the gene ends were 2 bases for V and 3 bases for J; bases not matched to a gene: 4. From germline, CDR1 is SGHRS and CDR2 YFSETQ. This CDR3 spans 14 amino acids. CDR3 amino acids: CASSFGTAEETQYF. CDR3 nucleotides: TGCGCCAGCAGCTTCGGGACAGCTGAAGAGACCCAGTACTTC. Using reference TRBV5-1 and TRBJ2-5 for the parts outside the CDR3, the full variable domain is KAGVTQTPRYLIKTRGQQVTLSCSPISGHRSVSWYQQTPGQGLQFLFEYFSETQRNKGNFPGRFSGRQFSNSRSEMNVSTLELGDSALYLCASSFGTAEETQYFGPGTRLLVL.

The chain couples TRBV7-3 to TRBJ2-1, with D perhaps matching TRBD2 (6 bases). Germline V lookup: CDR1 SGHTA, CDR2 FQGTGA. CDR3 length: 16 residues. The V end was cut by 4 bases, the J end by 0 bases, with 13 bases between. CDR3 coding DNA: TGTGCCAGCAGCTCGTTAGGGGACTCCTCCTACAATGAGCAGTTCTTC. Translating it yields CASSSLGDSSYNEQFF.

Many counts were recorded for this clone. CDR3 residues: CASSPSGEIEKLFF. CDR3 nucleotides: TGTGCCAGCTCACCCTCAGGGGAAATTGAAAAACTGTTTTTT. The J gene is TRBJ1-4, the V gene TRBV18, with a weak D call TRBD1 (6 bases). V was shortened by 3 bases and J by 7 bases, with 12 bases between the two germline ends. The CDR3 has 14 amino acids. CDR1 is KGHSH and CDR2 is LQKENI in the germline V gene.

The gene calls are TRBV7-3 and TRBJ2-7; perhaps TRBD2 as D (6 bases). This CDR3 is 13 amino acids long. Trimming left V 2 bases short and J 6 bases short, with 11 bases between. Germline CDR1 SGHTA, CDR2 FQGTGA. The CDR3 is CASSLSTGGEQYF. The CDR3 DNA follows: TGTGCCAGCAGCTTATCAACCGGGGGCGAGCAGTACTTC.

This clone turned up a few times. The rearrangement joins TRBV10-2 to TRBJ2-1; maybe TRBD2 (6 bases). The CDR3 sequence is 14 residues long. Germline CDR1 WSHSY, CDR2 SAAADI. V was pared by 2 bases and J by 7 bases, with 12 bases between. CDR3 protein: CASSEREKLNEQFF. CDR3 DNA sequence: TGCGCCAGCAGTGAGCGGGAGAAATTGAATGAGCAGTTCTTC.

In this sample, this clone turned up a few times. V and J are TRBV4-3 and TRBJ1-2; maybe TRBD1 (6 bases). Germline V gene sequence: CDR1 LGHNA, CDR2 YSLEER. V was clipped by 1 base and J by 7 bases, with 22 bases between them. This CDR3 comprises 17 residues. CDR3 in amino acids: CASSQVPATGRLGGYTF. CDR3 sequence (DNA): TGCGCCAGCAGCCAAGTCCCCGCGACAGGACGGCTGGGTGGCTACACCTTC.

The V call is TRBV7-2, the J call TRBJ2-7, with D possibly matching TRBD2 (6 bases). The V and J ends lost 0 bases and 0 bases respectively, with 18 bases between them. Germline-derived CDR1 and CDR2 are SGHTA and FQGNSA. CDR3 length equals 18 residues. As DNA, the CDR3 is TGTGCCAGCAGCTTAGCTGGAGGCGGTAGCGGTCTCTCCTACGAGCAGTACTTC. Amino acid sequence: CASSLAGGGSGLSYEQYF.

The J gene is TRBJ2-5, the V gene TRBV5-1; maybe TRBD1 (7 bases). There are 13 residues in the CDR3. The germline V gene has CDR1 SGHRS and CDR2 YFSETQ. V lost 3 bases to trimming and J lost 5 bases, with 11 bases between them. The CDR3 region is CASSSRGEETQYF. CDR3 in DNA: TGCGCCAGCAGCTCCAGGGGGGAGGAGACCCAGTACTTC.

The table lists this clone with many counts. The genes are TRBV5-5 and TRBJ2-5, with 11 positions matching TRBD2. The CDR3 has 14 residues. Germline CDR1 SGHKS, CDR2 YYEKEE (reference sequence). V was clipped by 5 bases and J by 2 bases; unmatched bases: 2. The CDR3 DNA is TGTGCCAGCAGTAGACTAGCGGGGCAAGAGACCCAGTACTTC. Amino acid sequence: CASSRLAGQETQYF.

This clone turned up a few times. The chain joins TRBV6-1 to TRBJ1-5; D possibly corresponds to TRBD1 (5 bases). From germline, CDR1 is MNHNS and CDR2 SASEGT. The V end was cut by 0 bases, the J end by 4 bases, with 10 bases between. The CDR3 loop spans 15 amino acids. The CDR3 loop is CASSEAQGLNQPQHF. Written as DNA, the CDR3 is TGTGCCAGCAGTGAAGCGCAGGGCCTAAATCAGCCCCAGCATTTT.

There are a few counts of this clone. V gene TRBV28 combines with J gene TRBJ1-1; 7 bases match TRBD1. V lost 5 bases, J lost 5 bases, and 8 bases stayed unmatched. This CDR3 has 14 amino acids. Germline V lookup: CDR1 MDHEN, CDR2 SYDVKM. In DNA form, the CDR3 reads TGTGCCAGCAGTAAGCGACAGGGAAAAACTGAAGCTTTCTTT. Translating gives CASSKRQGKTEAFF. Full variable domain (missing parts from reference TRBV28 and TRBJ1-1): DVKVTQSSRYLVKRTGEKVFLECVQDMDHENMFWYRQDPGLGLRLIYFSYDVKMKEKGDIPEGYSVSREKKERFSLILESASTNQTSMYLCASSKRQGKTEAFFGQGTRLTVV.

This clone was found a few times. The V call is TRBV7-3, the J call TRBJ2-3; 11 nucleotides line up with TRBD2. There are 15 residues in the CDR3. CDR1 and CDR2 from the germline V gene are SGHTA and FQGTGA. V lost 4 bases, J lost 2 bases, and 2 bases stayed unmatched. The CDR3 is CASSSSGGSTDTQYF. As DNA, the CDR3 is TGTGCCAGCAGCTCTAGCGGGGGGTCCACAGATACGCAGTATTTT.

This clone has just a few counts. The chain combines TRBV7-2 with TRBJ1-5, with a weak D call TRBD1 (5 bases). The CDR3 is 15 amino acids. V was clipped by 5 bases and J by 7 bases, with 18 bases between them. Germline lookup yields CDR1 SGHTA and CDR2 FQGNSA. CDR3 in amino acids: CASSPWSGEEQPQHF. The CDR3 bases are TGTGCCAGCAGCCCCTGGTCGGGGGAGGAGCAGCCCCAGCATTTT.

Only one count was recorded for this clone. The gene calls are TRBV7-2 and TRBJ1-1; D is undetermined. The CDR3 consists of 15 residues. Trimming left V 5 bases short and J 6 bases short, with 19 bases between. Germline V CDR1 and CDR2: SGHTA, FQGNSA. The CDR3 protein is CASSPARLRTPEAFF. CDR3 nucleotides: TGTGCCAGCAGCCCCGCCAGGCTTCGCACCCCTGAAGCTTTCTTT.

This clone has more than one count but fewer than ten. The V and J genes are TRBV7-9 and TRBJ1-4; D gene unclear. Germline V gene sequence: CDR1 SEHNR, CDR2 FQNEAQ (reference sequence). The CDR3 runs 14 residues. V lost 5 bases to trimming and J lost 8 bases, with 15 bases between them. For the CDR3, the DNA is TGTGCCAGCAGCCCGAGGGATTCGGAAGAAAAACTGTTTTTT. Translation: CASSPRDSEEKLFF.

The CDR3 DNA reads TGTGCCAGCAGCTTATCAGGGGATGAGACCCAGTACTTC. It translates to CASSLSGDETQYF. The V call is TRBV11-2, the J call TRBJ2-5, with D maybe TRBD1 (6 bases). The CDR3 length is 13 residues. CDR1 SGHAT and CDR2 FQNNGV come from the germline V gene. Trimming left V 2 bases short and J 5 bases short, with 9 bases between. The whole variable domain, filled in from reference TRBV11-2 and TRBJ2-5, reads EAGVAQSPRYKIIEKRQSVAFWCNPISGHATLYWYQQILGQGPKLLIQFQNNGVVDDSQLPKDRFSAERLKGVDSTLKIQPAKLEDSAVYLCASSLSGDETQYFGPGTRLLVL.